Below, one TCR beta chain is given with its context. Its target is not known. This entry is derived from a study of T cells expressing NK-cell markers. Across the study: Source material for TCR beta repertoires consisted of sorted CD3+CD56+NKG2C+, CD3+CD56+NKG2C- and CD3+CD56-NKG2C+ T cells.

Germline loops: CDR1 DFQATT, CDR2 SNEGSKA (reference sequence). There are 14 residues in the CDR3. Libraries used 5'RACE template switching adding universal primer site and UMIs. Reanalyzing the 5' RACE reads, TCRdb keeps one entry per CDR3 protein, without DNA. This sample's clone table lists a few hundred thousand distinct CDR3 sequences. Whole-study results and caveats: Roughly six donors showed dominant NKG2C+ clonotypes comprising about 1.0-7.0% of their CD8+ T cells. HCMV specificity of expanded NKG2C+ T cell clones remained unclear.

The chain links TRBV20-1 to TRBJ2-5; the TRBD1 assignment by TCRdb is unverifiable without DNA. Input material: blood T cells: a sorted CD56 or NKG2C T cell subset, CD4+ or CD8+ T cells, or bulk PBMC T cells (not recorded which). The receptor comes from a man younger than 30 in good health. CDR3 region: CSARPTGTQETQYF.